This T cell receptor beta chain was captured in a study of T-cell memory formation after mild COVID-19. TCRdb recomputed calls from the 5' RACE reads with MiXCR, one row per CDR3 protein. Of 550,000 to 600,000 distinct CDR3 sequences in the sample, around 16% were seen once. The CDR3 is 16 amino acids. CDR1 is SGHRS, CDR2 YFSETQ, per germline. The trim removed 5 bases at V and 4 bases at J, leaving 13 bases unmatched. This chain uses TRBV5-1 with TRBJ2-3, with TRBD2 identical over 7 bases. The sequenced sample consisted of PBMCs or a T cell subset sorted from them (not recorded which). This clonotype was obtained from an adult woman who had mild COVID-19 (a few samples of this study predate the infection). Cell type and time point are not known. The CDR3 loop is CASRMAGAFPADTQYF. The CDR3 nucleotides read TGCGCCAGCAGGATGGCGGGAGCCTTCCCGGCAGATACGCAGTATTTT. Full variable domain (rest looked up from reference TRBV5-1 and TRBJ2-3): KAGVTQTPRYLIKTRGQQVTLSCSPISGHRSVSWYQQTPGQGLQFLFEYFSETQRNKGNFPGRFSGRQFSNSRSEMNVSTLELGDSALYLCASRMAGAFPADTQYFGPGTRLTVL.